A selection of T cell receptor beta chains follows, all from one sample in a study of blood T cell repertoires in COVID-19. Sequencing used immunoSEQ multiplex PCR; TCRdb keeps in-frame clones, though not all of them. The sample has more than 85,000 clones, about 85% seen once. The source material was peripheral blood. These receptors came from a middle-aged man with active COVID-19. The CDR3 runs from the conserved cysteine through the conserved F or W. The D gene is left open where the match is weak. Some rows mark clone size as missing; the rest say once, few, many or name a class of expanded clone.

CASSKGWGRTEAFF,TGTGCCAGCAGCAAAGGTTGGGGCAGGACTGAAGCTTTCTTT,TRBV21-1,.,TRBJ1-1,.
CASDPGLSTGELFF,TGTGCCAGCGACCCGGGACTTTCCACCGGGGAGCTGTTTTTT,TRBV7-9,.,TRBJ2-2,.
CASSLGWTDYEQYF,TGCGCCAGCAGCTTGGGATGGACAGACTACGAGCAGTACTTC,TRBV5-1,.,TRBJ2-7,.
CASSLSQWRDTQYF,TGTGCCAGCAGCTTAAGCCAATGGAGGGATACGCAGTATTTT,TRBV11-2,.,TRBJ2-3,.
CASSLATGLTGELFF,TGTGCCAGCAGCTTAGCGACAGGGCTCACCGGGGAGCTGTTTTTT,TRBV7-9,TRBD1,TRBJ2-2,.
CAISEYGTGPYTF,TGTGCCATCAGCGAATATGGGACAGGCCCCTACACCTTC,TRBV10-3,TRBD1,TRBJ1-2,few
CASSGLVNTEAFF,TGTGCCAGCAGTGGATTAGTGAACACTGAAGCTTTCTTT,TRBV2,.,TRBJ1-1,.
CASSLAGGAFAGELFF,TGTGCCAGCAGCTTAGCGGGTGGGGCGTTCGCCGGGGAGCTGTTTTTT,TRBV7-6,.,TRBJ2-2,.
CASSMIYSNEKLFF,TGTGCCAGTAGTATGATATACAGCAATGAAAAACTGTTTTTT,TRBV19,.,TRBJ1-4,.
CASSSRGYTIYF,TGTGCCAGCAGTTCCAGGGGCTACACCATATATTTT,TRBV6-2/TRBV6-3,.,TRBJ1-3,.
CASRHDLGGNYNEQFF,TGCGCCAGCAGACATGATCTGGGGGGGAACTACAATGAGCAGTTCTTC,TRBV5-1,TRBD2,TRBJ2-1,once
CASSLIGVSNQPQHF,TGTGCCAGCAGCTTGATAGGGGTTAGCAATCAGCCCCAGCATTTT,TRBV5-8,.,TRBJ1-5,.
CSAKTGYNEKLFF,TGCAGCGCCAAAACAGGTTATAATGAAAAACTGTTTTTT,TRBV29-1,.,TRBJ1-4,.
CASSLGDRGLGTQYF,TGTGCCAGCAGCTTAGGGGACAGGGGGCTTGGGACCCAGTACTTC,TRBV7-2,TRBD1,TRBJ2-5,.